The 20 T cell receptor beta chains in this list originate from one sample, sequenced in a study of regulatory T cells in long-lasting Graves disease. Time point specified: newly diagnosed GD, antithyroid drugs for less than 3 months. From RNA extracted from PBMCs, the TCR library was made. Construction of TCR beta libraries relied on iRepertoire HTBI primers and on Arm-PCR targeting CDR3 regions. One entry per CDR3 protein, called by TCRdb with MiXCR from the multiplex PCR reads. The table lists roughly 510,000 distinct CDR3 sequences, 15% to 20% of them singletons, with around 13% in the top ten. This same sample was also part of a study on T cells in Graves' hyperthyroidism and ophthalmopathy.

The sample here was peripheral blood mononuclear cells (PBMCs), taken at new diagnosis, from a patient treated with antithyroid drugs. These receptor sequences come from a man between 18 and 29 years old with Graves disease.

This clonotype was recorded a few times. CDR3 in DNA: TGTGCCAGCAGCGTAGGGAGCGGGAGGGACTACAATGAGCAGTTCTTC. The encoded protein is CASSVGSGRDYNEQFF. V and J are TRBV12-3 or TRBV12-4 and TRBJ2-1; TRBD2 agrees at 10 bases. This CDR3 is built from 16 residues. Germline trimming cut 6 bases from V and 3 bases from J; bases unmatched to any gene: 8.

A note on this clonotype: A much larger clone lies one base from this, so it may be a read error. The chain recombines TRBV6-1 with TRBJ2-7; D uncertain. V lost 5 bases, J lost 7 bases, and 12 bases lay in between. The length of the CDR3 is 12 residues. Per germline, CDR1 MNHNS and CDR2 SASEGT. The CDR3 reads CASSQIPREQYF. The CDR3 DNA is TGTGCCAGCAGTCAGATCCCTCGAGAGCAGTACTTC.

This clonotype was seen at least ten times. This chain connects TRBV6-1 to TRBJ1-1, with 12 bases aligning to TRBD1. V lost 8 bases to trimming and J lost 3 bases; unmatched junction nucleotides: 4. CDR1 is MNHNS, CDR2 SASEGT, per germline. The CDR3 runs to 14 residues. This chain's CDR3 is CASQGQGAYTEAFF. CDR3 coding DNA: TGTGCCAGCCAGGGACAGGGGGCGTACACTGAAGCTTTCTTT.

This clonotype was counted at least ten times. This sequence joins TRBV27 and TRBJ1-1, with a weak D call TRBD1 (5 bases). Looked up from germline, CDR1 is MNHEY and CDR2 is SMNVEV (reference sequence). This CDR3 is 14 amino acids long. V lost 0 bases, J lost 1 base, and 6 bases lay in between. CDR3 loop: CASSLSRANTEAFF. The CDR3 nucleotides read TGTGCCAGCAGTTTATCCAGGGCGAACACTGAAGCTTTCTTT.

This clonotype was observed many times. The genes are TRBV5-1 and TRBJ2-7; D is perhaps TRBD2 (6 bases). The CDR3 has 16 amino acids. V was trimmed by 2 bases and J by 0 bases, leaving 15 bases between them. The germline CDR1 and CDR2 sequences are SGHRS and YFSETQ. The CDR3 region has the DNA TGCGCCAGCAGCTTTGGAGGGATTAGGAGCTCCTACGAGCAGTACTTC. Its translation is CASSFGGIRSSYEQYF.

The rearrangement joins TRBV19 to TRBJ2-1; 8 nucleotides align to TRBD2. Trimming at V came to 6 bases and at J to 5 bases, leaving 6 bases not matched to a gene. The CDR3 covers 14 residues. CDR1 LNHDA and CDR2 SQIVND come from the germline V gene (reference sequence). The CDR3 reads CASSRIAGNNEQFF. DNA for the CDR3: TGTGCCAGTAGCCGGATAGCGGGGAACAATGAGCAGTTCTTC.

The table lists this clonotype with a few counts. The V and J genes are TRBV19 and TRBJ1-2; 8 bases map to TRBD1. Germline trimming cut 7 bases from V and 2 bases from J; bases unmatched to any gene: 12. Germline V gene sequence: CDR1 LNHDA, CDR2 SQIVND (reference sequence). The CDR3 totals 16 residues. The CDR3 DNA is TGTGCCAGTACCTTATTCGGACGGGACAGGAACTATGGCTACACCTTC. Protein sequence: CASTLFGRDRNYGYTF.

This clonotype has only a few counts. The CDR3 does not end in the conserved phenylalanine or tryptophan, so this is likely a read error. The chain is built from TRBV29-1 and TRBJ1-2; D is ambiguous. This CDR3 has 13 residues. Looked up from germline, CDR1 is SQVTM and CDR2 is ANQGSEA. Trimming pared 4 bases from V and 2 bases from J, leaving 11 bases between. The CDR3 sequence is CSVVGRMNYGYTL. Written as DNA, the CDR3 is TGCAGCGTTGTAGGCAGGATGAACTATGGCTACACCCTC.

Ten or more counts support this clonotype. The chain links TRBV3-1 to TRBJ2-5; D gene unclear. V was clipped by 7 bases and J by 2 bases, with 11 bases between them. This CDR3 is built from 13 residues. CDR1 is LGHDT and CDR2 is YNNKEL in the germline V gene (reference sequence). Here the CDR3 reads CASKSGVQETQYF. The CDR3 nucleotides read TGTGCCAGCAAGTCCGGTGTACAAGAGACCCAGTACTTC.

This clonotype was picked up many times. The chain combines TRBV27 with TRBJ1-2; D remains unclear. This CDR3 spans 13 amino acids. The V end was cut by 5 bases, the J end by 3 bases, with 10 bases between. CDR1 and CDR2 (germline): MNHEY, SMNVEV (reference sequence). CDR3 coding DNA: TGTGCCAGCAGTCACGACGGCTACTATGGCTACACCTTC. This encodes CASSHDGYYGYTF.

In its sample, this clonotype was seen many times. The rearrangement links TRBV28 to TRBJ1-2, with 10 nucleotides matching TRBD1. Germline V CDR1 and CDR2: MDHEN, SYDVKM. The CDR3 runs 17 residues. The trim removed 6 bases at V and 4 bases at J, leaving 14 bases unmatched. The CDR3 is CASRTGTGDPRIYGYTF. The CDR3 DNA is TGTGCCAGCAGAACCGGGACAGGGGACCCCCGCATCTATGGCTACACCTTC.

This clonotype has a count of ten or more. This chain links TRBV28 with TRBJ2-3; TRBD1 matches at 9 bases. The V gene end was trimmed by 2 bases and the J gene end by 6 bases; junction bases not matched to a gene: 3. There are 14 residues in the CDR3. CDR1 MDHEN and CDR2 SYDVKM come from the germline V gene. This chain's CDR3 is CASSLGGTGDTQYF. CDR3 DNA sequence: TGTGCCAGCAGTTTAGGGGGGACAGGGGATACGCAGTATTTT.

The J gene is TRBJ2-1, the V gene TRBV19; D gene uncertain. The CDR3 runs to 12 residues. Looked up from germline, CDR1 is LNHDA and CDR2 is SQIVND (reference sequence). Trimming pared 4 bases from V and 7 bases from J, leaving 8 bases between. The CDR3 DNA reads as TGTGCCAGTAGTAGTAAGAGTAATGAGCAGTTCTTC. Translated: CASSSKSNEQFF.

This clonotype has ten or more counts. The chain uses TRBV3-1 and TRBJ2-7; 16 bases are shared with TRBD2. The J segment lost 12 bases and the V segment lost 6 bases, leaving 5 bases of the junction unmatched. From germline, CDR1 is LGHDT and CDR2 YNNKEL (reference sequence). This CDR3 is built from 13 residues. The CDR3 is CASRGTSGGAPYF. CDR3 nucleotide sequence: TGTGCCAGCAGAGGGACTAGCGGGGGGGCGCCGTACTTC.

This clonotype came up many times. V and J are TRBV7-8 and TRBJ2-5; TRBD1 aligns across 10 bases. V lost 0 bases and J lost 7; bases outside the gene matches: 5. Germline assignment: CDR1 SGHVS and CDR2 FQNEAQ. CDR3 length: 15 amino acids. The CDR3 protein is CASSLAGTGVRTQYF. Here the CDR3 DNA reads TGTGCCAGCAGCTTAGCCGGGACAGGGGTGAGGACCCAGTACTTC.

This clonotype was seen at least ten times. The chain is built from TRBV20-1 and TRBJ2-7; 8 nucleotides align to TRBD1. The CDR3 contains 13 residues. V trimming: 5 bases; J trimming: 5 bases; junction bases outside the gene matches: 8. Germline lookup yields CDR1 DFQATT and CDR2 SNEGSKA (reference sequence). The CDR3 DNA reads as TGCAGTGCTCCTCACAGGGGGTCCGACGAGCAGTACTTC. It codes for CSAPHRGSDEQYF.

The table lists this clonotype with a few counts. The genes are TRBV6-2 or TRBV6-3 and TRBJ2-7; 9 bases agree with TRBD2. Germline CDR1 and CDR2: MNHEY and SVGEGT. V lost 5 bases and J lost 0; bases outside the gene matches: 11. CDR3 size: 17 residues. CDR3 sequence: CASSELAGGGHSYEQYF. CDR3 nucleotides: TGTGCCAGCAGTGAACTGGCGGGAGGGGGACACTCCTACGAGCAGTACTTC.

At least ten counts were recorded for this clonotype. This sequence joins TRBV30 and TRBJ2-5; D is uncertain. Germline CDR1 and CDR2: GTSNPN and SVGIG (reference sequence). The CDR3 runs to 13 residues. Trimming shortened V by 3 bases and J by 5 bases, and 13 bases separated the two germline ends. CDR3 in DNA: TGTGCCTGGAGCGCTACAGCCTTTGAGACCCAGTACTTC. Translated: CAWSATAFETQYF. Full variable domain (rest looked up from reference TRBV30 and TRBJ2-5): SQTIHQWPATLVQPVGSPLSLECTVEGTSNPNLYWYRQAAGRGLQLLFYSVGIGQISSEVPQNLSASRPQDRQFILSSKKLLLSDSGFYLCAWSATAFETQYFGPGTRLLVL.

This clonotype was counted at least ten times. The chain recombines TRBV6-2 or TRBV6-3 with TRBJ1-1, with a possible D match to TRBD1 (6 bases). V was shortened by 4 bases and J by 11 bases, with 20 bases between the two germline ends. CDR3 size: 14 residues. Germline V gene lookup returns CDR1 MNHEY and CDR2 SVGEGT. In DNA, the CDR3 is TGTGCCAGCAGTTTACCGGACAGCCCAGGAGGGGCTTTCTTT. It yields the protein CASSLPDSPGGAFF.

The table lists this clonotype with a few counts. This may come from a read error, since a much larger clone is one base off. The chain is built from TRBV6-1 and TRBJ2-7; the D gene could be TRBD1 or TRBD2 (5 bases each). The germline CDR1 and CDR2 sequences are MNHNS and SASEGT. V was pared by 5 bases and J by 5 bases, with 19 bases between. The length of the CDR3 is 15 residues. Here the CDR3 DNA reads TGTGCCAGCAGTCACCTGGGGGTCCCAAGTAACGAGCAGTACTTC. As protein: CASSHLGVPSNEQYF.